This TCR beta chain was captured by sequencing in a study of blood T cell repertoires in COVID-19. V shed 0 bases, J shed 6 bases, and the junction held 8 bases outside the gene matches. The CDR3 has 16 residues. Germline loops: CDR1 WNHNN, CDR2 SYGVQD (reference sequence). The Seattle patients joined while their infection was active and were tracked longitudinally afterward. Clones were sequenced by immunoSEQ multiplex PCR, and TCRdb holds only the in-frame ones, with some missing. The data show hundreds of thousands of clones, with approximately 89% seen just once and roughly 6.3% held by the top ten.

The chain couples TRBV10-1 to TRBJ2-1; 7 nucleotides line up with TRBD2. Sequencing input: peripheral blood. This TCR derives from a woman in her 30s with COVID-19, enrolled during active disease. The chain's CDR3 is CASSESLGGRGNEQFF. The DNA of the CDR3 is TGCGCCAGCAGTGAGTCGTTAGGCGGGAGAGGCAATGAGCAGTTCTTC.